These 27 T cell receptor beta chains came from one sample sequenced in a study of cytomegalovirus exposure and HLA in healthy donors. PCR primers comprised 60 Vbeta and 13 Jbeta primers. Measured with immunoSEQ multiplex PCR; TCRdb has only the in-frame clones, and not every one. This table has roughly 78,000 clones, around 58% appearing once. Source material: PBMCs. These TCRs come from a man under 40 in good health and CMV-seropositive.

This rearrangement joins TRBV6-6 to TRBJ2-3, with 13 bases aligning to TRBD2. Germline CDR1 is MNHNY and CDR2 is SVGAGI (reference sequence). CDR3 size: 15 residues. The V and J ends lost 4 bases and 4 bases, in that order; junction bases with no gene match: 2. The CDR3: CASSWTSGSSDTQYF. In nucleotides, the CDR3 is TGTGCCAGCAGTTGGACTAGCGGGAGTTCAGATACGCAGTATTTT.

The chain recombines TRBV19 with TRBJ2-5, with 13 nucleotides matching TRBD2. Trimming cost V 5 bases and J 5 bases; bases outside gene matches: 11. This CDR3 region has 17 residues. Germline loops: CDR1 LNHDA, CDR2 SQIVND (reference sequence). Here the CDR3 reads CASSLGTSGDLGETQYF. As DNA, the CDR3 is TGTGCCAGTAGTTTAGGGACTAGCGGGGACTTGGGGGAGACCCAGTACTTC.

The chain employs TRBV5-4 and TRBJ2-1; the D gene is possibly TRBD1 (10 bases). CDR3 length: 20 amino acids. Germline V gives CDR1 SGHNT, CDR2 YYREEE (reference sequence). Trimming removed 0 bases from V and 7 bases from J, with 29 bases in between. The CDR3 spells CASSLGQGAGAGGPGNEQFF. CDR3 coding DNA: TGTGCCAGCAGCTTGGGACAGGGGGCCGGGGCGGGAGGGCCGGGGAATGAGCAGTTCTTC.

The chain carries TRBV6-1 and TRBJ1-1; D remains ambiguous. CDR1 is MNHNS, CDR2 SASEGT, per germline. The CDR3 totals 14 residues. With 3 bases removed from V and 0 bases from J, the gap between germline ends came to 8 bases. The CDR3 loop is CASSDGGMNTEAFF. As DNA, the CDR3 is TGTGCCAGCAGTGATGGAGGCATGAACACTGAAGCTTTCTTT.

This clone has just a few counts. This chain connects TRBV9 to TRBJ2-2, with 12 bases identical to TRBD2. CDR3 length: 15 residues. The trim removed 6 bases at V and 4 bases at J, leaving 4 bases unmatched. Per germline, CDR1 SGDLS and CDR2 YYNGEE. CDR3 nucleotides: TGTGCCAGCACCCTAGCGGGGGGGCTCACCGGGGAGCTGTTTTTT. This codes for CASTLAGGLTGELFF.

This sequence joins TRBV19 and TRBJ2-7, with D perhaps TRBD2 (6 bases). This CDR3 is 16 amino acids long. V was shortened by 4 bases and J by 2 bases, with 18 bases between the two germline ends. Germline V CDR1 and CDR2: LNHDA, SQIVND (reference sequence). Here the CDR3 reads CASSRLGGTSPYEQYF. The CDR3 nucleotides read TGTGCCAGTAGTAGGCTTGGGGGGACGAGCCCCTACGAGCAGTACTTC.

The chain joins TRBV5-4 to TRBJ1-2; 7 positions agree with TRBD1. The J segment lost 7 bases and the V segment lost 4 bases, leaving 10 bases of the junction unmatched. Per the germline V gene, CDR1 is SGHNT and CDR2 is YYREEE (reference sequence). CDR3 length equals 14 residues. This chain's CDR3 is CASSPGGRGLGYTF. CDR3 sequence (DNA): TGTGCCAGCAGCCCCGGAGGTAGGGGGCTTGGCTACACCTTC. The variable domain in full, with the rest retrieved from reference TRBV5-4 and TRBJ1-2, is ETGVTQSPTHLIKTRGQQVTLRCSSQSGHNTVSWYQQALGQGPQFIFQYYREEENGRGNFPPRFSGLQFPNYSSELNVNALELDDSALYLCASSPGGRGLGYTFGSGTRLTVV.

This clone was observed a few times. V and J are TRBV7-9 and TRBJ1-5; the D is unclear. V was cut by 3 bases and J by 6 bases, with 6 bases left in between. The CDR3 consists of 12 residues. The germline CDR1 and CDR2 sequences are SEHNR and FQNEAQ (reference sequence). The DNA for the CDR3 is TGTGCCAGCAGCTTCGGGGTTCAGCCCCAGCATTTT. Protein: CASSFGVQPQHF.

V gene TRBV10-3 combines with J gene TRBJ2-3, with TRBD1 identical over 11 bases. V was pared by 0 bases and J by 5 bases, with 7 bases of the junction left unmatched. The germline gives CDR1 ENHRY, CDR2 SYGVKD. The CDR3 contains 17 residues. In nucleotides, the CDR3 is TGTGCCATCAGTGAGTCACAGGGACAGGGGGGAAAAGATACGCAGTATTTT. Protein sequence: CAISESQGQGGKDTQYF.

The gene calls are TRBV19 and TRBJ1-6; TRBD1 is a possible D gene (5 bases). V lost 3 bases and J 16 bases, leaving 13 bases between the germline ends. This CDR3 comprises 12 residues. CDR1 and CDR2 from the germline V gene are LNHDA and SQIVND (reference sequence). The CDR3, as DNA: TGTGCCAGTAGTATGGCCGGGACTCCTCTCCACTTT. It encodes CASSMAGTPLHF.

The chain couples TRBV19 to TRBJ1-5, with 8 bases matching TRBD1. The germline V gene has CDR1 LNHDA and CDR2 SQIVND (reference sequence). The CDR3 is made up of 18 amino acids. V shed 5 bases, J shed 2 bases, and the junction held 14 bases outside the gene matches. Here the CDR3 DNA reads TGTGCCAGTAGTTTTAGGCAGGGGGCTGGAGTGGGCAATCAGCCCCAGCATTTT. Protein product: CASSFRQGAGVGNQPQHF.

This clone was seen a few times. This sequence joins TRBV21-1 and TRBJ1-2; the tabulated D call, TRBD1, remains unverified against the DNA. TRBV21-1 is a recognized pseudogene. This CDR3 region has 16 residues. The CDR3 DNA sequence: TGTGCCAGCAGCCCCCGGACAGAACTGTCTAACTATGGCTACACCTTC. Translating it yields CASSPRTELSNYGYTF.

The chain links TRBV7-9 to TRBJ2-3; D might be TRBD1 (6 bases). The CDR3 runs to 14 residues. The ends were cut back, 7 bases at V and 2 bases at J, with 13 bases in the middle. CDR1 is SEHNR and CDR2 is FQNEAQ in the germline V gene (reference sequence). CDR3 sequence reads: CASKAGANTDTQYF. The CDR3, as DNA: TGTGCCAGCAAAGCAGGGGCTAACACAGATACGCAGTATTTT.

The sample holds a few counts of this clone. This chain connects TRBV2 to TRBJ2-5, with 11 bases fitting TRBD2. The CDR3 covers 14 residues. The trim removed 6 bases at V and 3 bases at J, leaving 3 bases unmatched. The germline CDR1 and CDR2 sequences are SNHLY and FYNNEI. CDR3: CASRIAGGKETQYF. The DNA of the CDR3 is TGTGCCAGCAGAATAGCGGGGGGGAAAGAGACCCAGTACTTC. Full variable domain (missing parts from reference TRBV2 and TRBJ2-5): EPEVTQTPSHQVTQMGQEVILRCVPISNHLYFYWYRQILGQKVEFLVSFYNNEISEKSEIFDDQFSVERPDGSNFTLKIRSTKLEDSAMYFCASRIAGGKETQYFGPGTRLLVL.

The rearrangement joins TRBV5-1 to TRBJ1-2; D unclear. Trimming took off 1 base at V and 3 bases at J, with 10 bases between the two ends. The germline V gene encodes CDR1 SGHRS and CDR2 YFSETQ. CDR3 length: 14 residues. The CDR3 protein is CASSLSSGDYGYTF. The CDR3 nucleotides are TGCGCCAGCAGCTTGTCTTCTGGAGACTATGGCTACACCTTC.

The chain uses TRBV5-1 and TRBJ2-5; 10 nucleotides align to TRBD1. Germline V gene sequence: CDR1 SGHRS, CDR2 YFSETQ. V was pared by 6 bases and J by 4 bases, with 9 bases of the junction left unmatched. The CDR3 sequence is 15 residues long. DNA of the CDR3: TGCGCCAGCACCGAAGACAGGGGGCGCGGAGAGACCCAGTACTTC. This sequence encodes CASTEDRGRGETQYF.

The rearrangement uses TRBV19 and TRBJ1-1; no definite D call. This CDR3 is 14 amino acids long. Germline V gene lookup returns CDR1 LNHDA and CDR2 SQIVND (reference sequence). Trimming left V 6 bases short and J 4 bases short, with 15 bases between. Written as DNA, the CDR3 is TGTGCCAGTAGCCTAACGGGAGGGAGCACTGAAGCTTTCTTT. This sequence encodes CASSLTGGSTEAFF.

This chain links TRBV6-5 with TRBJ2-1, with 8 bases fitting TRBD2. The CDR3 extends over 16 amino acids. CDR1 and CDR2 (germline): MNHEY, SVGAGI. V lost 0 bases to trimming and J lost 8 bases; unmatched junction nucleotides: 9. CDR3 coding DNA: TGTGCCAGCAGTTACTCTCTTAGCGGGACTAAGCATGAGCAGTTCTTC. Encoded protein: CASSYSLSGTKHEQFF.

The chain uses TRBV15 and TRBJ2-5, with 7 bases fitting TRBD1. V gave up 3 bases and J gave up 2 bases; unmatched junction bases: 0. The germline V gene has CDR1 LNHNV and CDR2 YYDKDF (reference sequence). This CDR3 comprises 13 residues. CDR3 region: CATSRGQQETQYF. Here the CDR3 DNA reads TGTGCCACCAGCAGGGGACAGCAAGAGACCCAGTACTTC. The full variable domain, in which reference TRBV15 and TRBJ2-5 provide the parts outside the CDR3, is DAMVIQNPRYQVTQFGKPVTLSCSQTLNHNVMYWYQQKSSQAPKLLFHYYDKDFNNEADTPDNFQSRRPNTSFCFLDIRSPGLGDTAMYLCATSRGQQETQYFGPGTRLLVL.

V and J are TRBV10-3 and TRBJ2-7; TRBD1 might be the D (5 bases). The CDR3 is 14 amino acids. Germline V gene data show CDR1 as ENHRY and CDR2 as SYGVKD. V shed 11 bases and J shed 2 bases, with 19 bases lying between them. CDR3 residues: CARDRTRFPYEQYF. CDR3 coding DNA: TGTGCCCGAGACAGAACCCGATTTCCCTACGAGCAGTACTTC.

V is TRBV7-9 and J is TRBJ2-7, with a possible D match to TRBD1 (6 bases). The V gene's germline CDR1 is SEHNR and CDR2 FQNEAQ (reference sequence). The CDR3 consists of 14 residues. Trimming left V 5 bases short and J 3 bases short, with 14 bases between. CDR3 residues: CASSDRDRFYEQYF. The CDR3 DNA reads TGTGCCAGCAGCGATAGAGACAGGTTCTACGAGCAGTACTTC.

The chain uses TRBV29-1 and TRBJ2-7, with D possibly TRBD2 on 5 matching bases. The CDR3 totals 12 residues. V lost 7 bases to trimming and J lost 6 bases, with 16 bases between them. Germline V CDR1 and CDR2: SQVTM, ANQGSEA. The CDR3 spells CSAVARESEQYF. The DNA of the CDR3 is TGCAGCGCCGTGGCCCGGGAAAGCGAGCAGTACTTC.

The chain is built from TRBV7-2 and TRBJ1-1, with 7 nucleotides matching TRBD1. Germline V gives CDR1 SGHTA, CDR2 FQGNSA. This CDR3 comprises 16 residues. Trimming cost V 0 bases and J 0 bases; bases outside gene matches: 4. In DNA form, the CDR3 reads TGTGCCAGCAGCTTAGCGCTAGGGACAGTGAACACTGAAGCTTTCTTT. Its protein product is CASSLALGTVNTEAFF.

The chain recombines TRBV19 with TRBJ2-5, with D tentatively TRBD2 (6 bases). The V gene's germline CDR1 is LNHDA and CDR2 SQIVND (reference sequence). The CDR3 runs to 14 residues. Trimming pared 5 bases from V and 2 bases from J, leaving 12 bases between. CDR3 sequence reads: CASSAVAEQETQYF. CDR3 sequence (DNA): TGTGCCAGTAGTGCGGTAGCGGAACAAGAGACCCAGTACTTC.

The chain has TRBV2 and TRBJ2-5, with TRBD2 matching 8 bases. The J segment lost 5 bases and the V segment lost 5 bases, leaving 4 bases of the junction unmatched. Per germline, CDR1 SNHLY and CDR2 FYNNEI. The CDR3 has 13 residues. CDR3 sequence reads: CASSSGSRETQYF. In DNA, the CDR3 is TGTGCCAGCAGTAGCGGGAGTAGGGAGACCCAGTACTTC.

This clone was seen a handful of times. This sequence joins TRBV5-4 and TRBJ1-1, with 9 bases aligning to TRBD1. CDR1 and CDR2 (germline): SGHNT, YYREEE (reference sequence). This CDR3 has 14 amino acids. V lost 4 bases to trimming and J lost 4 bases; unmatched junction nucleotides: 5. CDR3 sequence: CASSPTGGVTEAFF. DNA for the CDR3: TGTGCCAGCAGCCCGACAGGGGGGGTCACTGAAGCTTTCTTT.

This chain uses TRBV4-2 with TRBJ2-2; D not certain. The germline V and J ends were trimmed by 0 bases and 5 bases, with 7 bases remaining between them. CDR3 length equals 14 residues. Per the germline V gene, CDR1 is LGHNA and CDR2 is YNFKEQ. The CDR3 reads CASSQDAGTGELFF. CDR3 sequence (DNA): TGTGCCAGCAGCCAAGATGCCGGGACCGGGGAGCTGTTTTTT.